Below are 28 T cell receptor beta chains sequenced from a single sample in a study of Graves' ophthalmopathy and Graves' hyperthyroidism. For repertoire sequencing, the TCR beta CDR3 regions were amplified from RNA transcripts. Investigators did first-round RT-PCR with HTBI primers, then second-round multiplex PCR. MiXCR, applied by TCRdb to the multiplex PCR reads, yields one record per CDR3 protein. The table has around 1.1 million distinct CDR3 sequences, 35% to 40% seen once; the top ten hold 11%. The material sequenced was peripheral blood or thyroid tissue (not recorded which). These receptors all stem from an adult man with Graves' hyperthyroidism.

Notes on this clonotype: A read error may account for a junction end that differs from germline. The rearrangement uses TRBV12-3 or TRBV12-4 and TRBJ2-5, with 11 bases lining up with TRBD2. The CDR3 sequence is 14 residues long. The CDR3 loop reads CASSLGLAVETKYF. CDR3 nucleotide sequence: TGTGCCAGCAGTTTGGGACTAGCGGTAGAGACCAAGTACTTC.

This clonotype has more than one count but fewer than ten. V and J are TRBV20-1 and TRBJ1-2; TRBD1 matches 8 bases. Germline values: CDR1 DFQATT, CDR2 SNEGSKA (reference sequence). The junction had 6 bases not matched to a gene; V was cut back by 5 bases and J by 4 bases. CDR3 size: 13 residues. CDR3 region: CSAPGQGRYGYTF. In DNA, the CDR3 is TGCAGTGCTCCTGGACAGGGCCGCTATGGCTACACCTTC.

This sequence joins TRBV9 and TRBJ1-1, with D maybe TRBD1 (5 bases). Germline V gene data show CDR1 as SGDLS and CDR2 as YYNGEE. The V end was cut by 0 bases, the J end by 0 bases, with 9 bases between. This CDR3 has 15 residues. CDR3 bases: TGTGCCAGCAGCGTAGATCGGGGACTGAACACTGAAGCTTTCTTT. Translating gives CASSVDRGLNTEAFF.

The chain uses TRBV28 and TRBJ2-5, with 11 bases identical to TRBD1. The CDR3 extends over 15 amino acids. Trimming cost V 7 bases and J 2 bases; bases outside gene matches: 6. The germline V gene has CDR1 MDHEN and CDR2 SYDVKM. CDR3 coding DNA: TGTGCCAGCATGGGGACAGGGGGTCAACAAGAGACCCAGTACTTC. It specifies CASMGTGGQQETQYF. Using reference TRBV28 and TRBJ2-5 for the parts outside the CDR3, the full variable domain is DVKVTQSSRYLVKRTGEKVFLECVQDMDHENMFWYRQDPGLGLRLIYFSYDVKMKEKGDIPEGYSVSREKKERFSLILESASTNQTSMYLCASMGTGGQQETQYFGPGTRLLVL.

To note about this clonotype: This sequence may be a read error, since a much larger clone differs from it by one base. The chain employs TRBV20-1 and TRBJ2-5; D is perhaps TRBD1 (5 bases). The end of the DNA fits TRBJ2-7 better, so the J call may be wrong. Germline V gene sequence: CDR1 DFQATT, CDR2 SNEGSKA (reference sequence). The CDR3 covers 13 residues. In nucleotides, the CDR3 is TGCAGTGCTAGCTGCAGGGCAGTTAGCGAGCAGTACTTC. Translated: CSASCRAVSEQYF.

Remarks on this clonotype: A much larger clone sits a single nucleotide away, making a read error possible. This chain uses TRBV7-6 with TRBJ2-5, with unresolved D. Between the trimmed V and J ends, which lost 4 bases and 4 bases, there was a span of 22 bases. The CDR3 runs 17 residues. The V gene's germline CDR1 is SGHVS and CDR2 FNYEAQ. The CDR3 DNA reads TGTGCCAGCAGCTCAGACCCGACGATCCTTTGGAGAGAGACCCAGTACTTC. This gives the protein CASSSDPTILWRETQYF.

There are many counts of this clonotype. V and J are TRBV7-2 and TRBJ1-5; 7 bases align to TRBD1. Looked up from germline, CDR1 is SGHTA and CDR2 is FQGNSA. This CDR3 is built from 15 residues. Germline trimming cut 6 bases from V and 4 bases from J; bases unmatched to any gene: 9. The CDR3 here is CASSFSTGINQPQHF. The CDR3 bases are TGTGCCAGCAGTTTCTCGACAGGGATAAATCAGCCCCAGCATTTT.

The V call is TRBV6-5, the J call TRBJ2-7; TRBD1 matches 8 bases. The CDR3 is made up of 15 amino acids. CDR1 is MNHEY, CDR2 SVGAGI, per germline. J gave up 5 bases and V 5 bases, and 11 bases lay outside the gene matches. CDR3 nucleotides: TGTGCCAGCAGTGACGACAGGGGCTTGGGGGACGAGCAGTACTTC. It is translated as CASSDDRGLGDEQYF.

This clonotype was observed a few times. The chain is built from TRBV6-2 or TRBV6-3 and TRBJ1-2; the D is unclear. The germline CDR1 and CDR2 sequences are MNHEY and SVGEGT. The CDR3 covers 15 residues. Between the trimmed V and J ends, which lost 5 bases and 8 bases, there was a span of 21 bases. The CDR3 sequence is CASSTADGPWRGYTF. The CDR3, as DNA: TGTGCCAGCAGTACCGCGGACGGACCCTGGAGGGGCTACACCTTC.

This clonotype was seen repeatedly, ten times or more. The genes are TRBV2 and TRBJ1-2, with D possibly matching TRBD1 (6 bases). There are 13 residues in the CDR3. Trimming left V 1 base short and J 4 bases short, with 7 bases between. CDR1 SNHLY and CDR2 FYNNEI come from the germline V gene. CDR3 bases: TGTGCCAGCAGTGAAGGGACAGTCTATGGCTACACCTTC. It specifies CASSEGTVYGYTF.

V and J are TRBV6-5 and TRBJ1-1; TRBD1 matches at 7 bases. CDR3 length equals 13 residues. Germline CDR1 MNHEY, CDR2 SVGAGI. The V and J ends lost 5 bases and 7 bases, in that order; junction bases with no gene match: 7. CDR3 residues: CASSEQGIGEAFF. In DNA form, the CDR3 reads TGTGCCAGCAGTGAACAGGGGATTGGTGAAGCTTTCTTT.

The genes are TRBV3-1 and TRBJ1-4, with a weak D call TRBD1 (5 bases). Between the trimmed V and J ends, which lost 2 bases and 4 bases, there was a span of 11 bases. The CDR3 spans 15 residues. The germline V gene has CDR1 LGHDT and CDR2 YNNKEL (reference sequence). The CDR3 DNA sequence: TGTGCCAGCAGCCAACCGGGACGGTTTAATGAAAAACTGTTTTTT. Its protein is CASSQPGRFNEKLFF.

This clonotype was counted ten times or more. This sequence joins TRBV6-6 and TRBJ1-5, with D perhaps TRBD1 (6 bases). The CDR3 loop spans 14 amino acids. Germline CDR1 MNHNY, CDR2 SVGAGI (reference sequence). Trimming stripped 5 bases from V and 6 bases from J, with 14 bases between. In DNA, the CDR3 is TGTGCCAGCAGTCCCACAGGGTTCCGTCAGCCCCAGCATTTT. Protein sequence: CASSPTGFRQPQHF.

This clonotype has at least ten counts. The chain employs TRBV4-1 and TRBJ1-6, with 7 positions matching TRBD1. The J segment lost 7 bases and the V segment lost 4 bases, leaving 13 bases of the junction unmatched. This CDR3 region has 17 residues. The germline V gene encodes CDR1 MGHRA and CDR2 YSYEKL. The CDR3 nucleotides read TGCGCCAGCAGCCCATGGGTGGAGGGGACAGCCAATTCACCCCTCCACTTT. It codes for CASSPWVEGTANSPLHF.

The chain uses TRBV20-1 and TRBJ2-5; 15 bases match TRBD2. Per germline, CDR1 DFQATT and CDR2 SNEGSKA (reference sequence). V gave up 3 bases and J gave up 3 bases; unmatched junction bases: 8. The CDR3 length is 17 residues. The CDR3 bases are TGCAGTGCTAGCCTACCCGGGACTAGCGGGAGGAAAGAGACCCAGTACTTC. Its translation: CSASLPGTSGRKETQYF.

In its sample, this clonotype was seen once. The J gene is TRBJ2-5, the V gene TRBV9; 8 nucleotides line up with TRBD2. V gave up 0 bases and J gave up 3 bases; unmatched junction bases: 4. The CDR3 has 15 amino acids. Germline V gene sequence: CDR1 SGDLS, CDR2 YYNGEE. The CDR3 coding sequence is TGTGCCAGCAGCGTAGATCGACTAGCGAAAGAGACCCAGTACTTC. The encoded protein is CASSVDRLAKETQYF. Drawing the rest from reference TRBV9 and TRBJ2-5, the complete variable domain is DSGVTQTPKHLITATGQRVTLRCSPRSGDLSVYWYQQSLDQGLQFLIQYYNGEERAKGNILERFSAQQFPDLHSELNLSSLELGDSALYFCASSVDRLAKETQYFGPGTRLLVL.

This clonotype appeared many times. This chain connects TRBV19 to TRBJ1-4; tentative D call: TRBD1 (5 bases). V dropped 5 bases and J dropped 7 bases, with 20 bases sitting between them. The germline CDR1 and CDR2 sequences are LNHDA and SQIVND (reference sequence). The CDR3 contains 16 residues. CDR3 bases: TGTGCCAGTAGTTTCGGATTCGGGGCATCGGGTGAAAAACTGTTTTTT. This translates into CASSFGFGASGEKLFF.

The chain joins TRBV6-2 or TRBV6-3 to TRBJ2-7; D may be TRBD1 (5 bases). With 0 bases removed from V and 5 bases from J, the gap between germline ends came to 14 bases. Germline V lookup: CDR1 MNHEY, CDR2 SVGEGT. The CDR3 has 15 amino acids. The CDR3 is CASSYSAGPTDEQYF. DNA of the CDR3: TGTGCCAGCAGTTACTCGGCAGGGCCTACTGACGAGCAGTACTTC.

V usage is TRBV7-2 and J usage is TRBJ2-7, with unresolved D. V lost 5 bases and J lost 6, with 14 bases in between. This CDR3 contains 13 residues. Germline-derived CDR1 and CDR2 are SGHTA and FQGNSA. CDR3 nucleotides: TGTGCCAGCAGCCCACCTTCTCGACCCGAGCAGTACTTC. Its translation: CASSPPSRPEQYF.

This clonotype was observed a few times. CDR3 region: CSVETPRTGDGGYTF. CDR3 coding DNA: TGCAGCGTTGAAACCCCCCGGACGGGGGACGGCGGCTACACCTTC. The J gene is TRBJ1-2, the V gene TRBV29-1, with D maybe TRBD1 (5 bases). Trimming left V 2 bases short and J 8 bases short, with 21 bases between. Germline CDR1 reads SQVTM; CDR2 reads ANQGSEA. The CDR3 sequence is 15 residues long.

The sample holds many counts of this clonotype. This CDR3 is CASRMDLRPYYGYTF. CDR3 DNA sequence: TGTGCCAGTAGAATGGACTTAAGGCCGTACTATGGCTACACCTTC. V usage is TRBV19 and J usage is TRBJ1-2; no clear D gene. V was cut by 6 bases and J by 3 bases, with 17 bases left in between. CDR1 LNHDA and CDR2 SQIVND come from the germline V gene (reference sequence). There are 15 residues in the CDR3. Variable domain in full (rest from reference TRBV19 and TRBJ1-2): DGGITQSPKYLFRKEGQNVTLSCEQNLNHDAMYWYRQDPGQGLRLIYYSQIVNDFQKGDIAEGYSVSREKKESFPLTVTSAQKNPTAFYLCASRMDLRPYYGYTFGSGTRLTVV.

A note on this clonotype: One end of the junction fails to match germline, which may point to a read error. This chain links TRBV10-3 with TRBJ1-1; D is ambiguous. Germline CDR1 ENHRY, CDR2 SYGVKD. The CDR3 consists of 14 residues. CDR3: CASSNQEGSTEAFF. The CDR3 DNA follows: TGTGCCAGCAGTAACCAAGAAGGATCCACTGAAGCTTTCTTT.

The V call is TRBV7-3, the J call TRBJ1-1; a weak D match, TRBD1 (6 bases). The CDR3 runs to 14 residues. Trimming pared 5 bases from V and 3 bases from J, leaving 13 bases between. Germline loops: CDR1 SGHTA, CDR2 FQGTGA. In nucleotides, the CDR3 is TGTGCCAGCAGCCCGGACAGTACTCACACTGAAGCTTTCTTT. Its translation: CASSPDSTHTEAFF.

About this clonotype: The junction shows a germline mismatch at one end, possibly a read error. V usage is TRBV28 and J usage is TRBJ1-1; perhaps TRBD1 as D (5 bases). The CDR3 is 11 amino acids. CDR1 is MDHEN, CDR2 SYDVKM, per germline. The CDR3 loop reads CASSSGTAFSF. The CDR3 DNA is TGTGCCAGCAGTTCCGGGACGGCTTTCTCTTTT.

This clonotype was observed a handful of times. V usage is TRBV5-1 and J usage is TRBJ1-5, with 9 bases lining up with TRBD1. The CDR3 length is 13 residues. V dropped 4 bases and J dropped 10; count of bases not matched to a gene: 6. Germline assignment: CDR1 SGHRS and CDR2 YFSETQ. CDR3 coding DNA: TGCGCCAGCAGCCCGGGACAGGGTTCACCCCAGCATTTT. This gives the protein CASSPGQGSPQHF.

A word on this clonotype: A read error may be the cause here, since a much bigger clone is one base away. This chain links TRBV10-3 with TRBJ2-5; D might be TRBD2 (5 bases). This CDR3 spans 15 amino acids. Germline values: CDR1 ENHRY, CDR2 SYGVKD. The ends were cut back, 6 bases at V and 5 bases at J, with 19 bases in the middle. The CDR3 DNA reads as TGTGCCATCAGCGTTGAAACTAGGGAGTCGGAGACCCAGTACTTC. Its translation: CAISVETRESETQYF.

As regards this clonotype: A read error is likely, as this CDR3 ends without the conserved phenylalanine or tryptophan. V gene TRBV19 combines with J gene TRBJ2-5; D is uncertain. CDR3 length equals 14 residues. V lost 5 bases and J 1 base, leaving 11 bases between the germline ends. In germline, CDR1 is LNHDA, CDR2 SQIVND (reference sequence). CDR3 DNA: TGTGCCAGTAGTTCTCGACTGAGCCAAGAGACCCAGTACCTC. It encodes CASSSRLSQETQYL.

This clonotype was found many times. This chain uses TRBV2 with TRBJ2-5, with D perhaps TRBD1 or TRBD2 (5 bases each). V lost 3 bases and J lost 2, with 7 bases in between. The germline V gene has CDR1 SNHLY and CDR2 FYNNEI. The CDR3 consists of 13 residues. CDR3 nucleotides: TGTGCCAGCAGTGATGGGGGACAAGAGACCCAGTACTTC. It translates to CASSDGGQETQYF.